The 30 T cell receptor beta chains given below trace back to one sample, sequenced in a study of OX40 agonist ivuxolimab in advanced cancers. Profiled with immunoSEQ multiplex PCR; TCRdb holds only in-frame clones, not every one. The data contain tens of thousands of clones, about 90% of them singletons. Here the sequenced sample was CD4+ or CD8+ T cells sorted from blood, taken in a trial of the OX40 agonist ivuxolimab. These receptors originate from an adult with an advanced solid tumor such as melanoma, head and neck, liver or kidney cancer.

The rearrangement joins TRBV19 to TRBJ2-5, with D hard to call. The DNA end favors TRBJ2-7, so the J call may be wrong. CDR1 and CDR2 from the germline V gene are LNHDA and SQIVND (reference sequence). CDR3 length: 15 amino acids. The CDR3 loop is CASSIESFSSYEQYF. Here the CDR3 DNA reads TGTGCCAGTAGTATAGAGAGCTTCAGCTCCTACGAGCAGTACTTC.

CDR3 nucleotide sequence: TGTGCCAGCAGCTTCCGGACAGGGAGGGCAGATACGCAGTATTTT. This encodes CASSFRTGRADTQYF. V is TRBV7-2 and J is TRBJ2-3, with D possibly matching TRBD1 (8 bases). The CDR3 is made up of 15 amino acids. V was cut by 3 bases and J by 4 bases, with 14 bases left in between. CDR1 is SGHTA, CDR2 FQGNSA, per germline.

This chain links TRBV5-6 with TRBJ1-6; no reliable D call. Germline lookup yields CDR1 SGHDT and CDR2 YYEEEE. With 0 bases removed from V and 10 bases from J, the gap between germline ends came to 11 bases. This CDR3 has 14 amino acids. The CDR3 nucleotides read TGTGCCAGCAGCTTGGACGCGATTGGCTCACCCCTCCACTTT. The encoded protein is CASSLDAIGSPLHF.

V and J are TRBV27 and TRBJ2-3; TRBD2 aligns across 9 bases. The length of the CDR3 is 14 residues. Trimming took 6 bases from V and 5 from J; bases not matched to a gene: 6. CDR1 is MNHEY and CDR2 is SMNVEV in the germline V gene (reference sequence). CDR3 DNA sequence: TGTGCCAGCAGGGGCGGGACTAGCTTAGATACGCAGTATTTT. Amino acids: CASRGGTSLDTQYF.

CDR3 protein: CASSQEGYANTEAFF. The CDR3 DNA reads as TGCGCCAGCAGCCAAGAGGGTTATGCGAACACTGAAGCTTTCTTT. This chain uses TRBV4-3 with TRBJ1-1; D unresolved. With 0 bases removed from V and 1 base from J, the gap between germline ends came to 9 bases. The germline gives CDR1 LGHNA, CDR2 YSLEER. CDR3 length equals 15 residues.

A remark on this clone: Germline is not matched at one junction end, which may reflect a read error. The rearrangement links TRBV28 to TRBJ2-5, with D hard to call. CDR1 is MDHEN and CDR2 is SYDVKM in the germline V gene. The CDR3 sequence is 13 residues long. The CDR3 loop is CASSPGLQETQYF. The CDR3 DNA is TGTGCCAGCAGTCCGGGTCTCCAAGAGACTCAGTACTTC.

The rearrangement links TRBV28 to TRBJ1-4; weak D call: TRBD1 (6 bases). The CDR3 loop spans 17 amino acids. The V and J ends lost 6 bases and 8 bases respectively, with 25 bases between them. Germline lookup yields CDR1 MDHEN and CDR2 SYDVKM. The DNA for the CDR3 is TGTGCCAGCAGCCCGTCCCCGGGGGCCGTATATCAGGAAAAACTGTTTTTT. It translates to CASSPSPGAVYQEKLFF.

The rearrangement joins TRBV6-5 to TRBJ1-2, with unresolved D. V dropped 0 bases and J dropped 8 bases, with 16 bases sitting between them. CDR3 length equals 15 residues. CDR1 is MNHEY and CDR2 is SVGAGI in the germline V gene. CDR3 nucleotide sequence: TGTGCCAGCAGTTACTCGTCCCGAGGCTTGGGCGGCTACACCTTC. As protein: CASSYSSRGLGGYTF.

The chain links TRBV28 to TRBJ2-7; D gene ambiguous. Per germline, CDR1 MDHEN and CDR2 SYDVKM. V lost 3 bases, J lost 3 bases, and 18 bases lay in between. This CDR3 region has 16 residues. The CDR3 nucleotides are TGTGCCAGCAGTTTCGGCCAGCTTAGGAGTTTCTACGAGCAGTACTTC. Its protein is CASSFGQLRSFYEQYF.

The chain employs TRBV27 and TRBJ2-7; the match to TRBD2 covers 7 bases. Trimming cost V 3 bases and J 2 bases; bases outside gene matches: 10. The CDR3 runs 16 residues. The germline gives CDR1 MNHEY, CDR2 SMNVEV (reference sequence). The CDR3 loop reads CASSFAGATDAYEQYF. The CDR3 nucleotides are TGTGCCAGCAGTTTTGCGGGAGCGACGGATGCCTACGAGCAGTACTTC.

The chain is built from TRBV30 and TRBJ2-1, with TRBD2 matching over 11 bases. The length of the CDR3 is 13 residues. Germline values: CDR1 GTSNPN, CDR2 SVGIG (reference sequence). V was pared by 8 bases and J by 4 bases, with 4 bases of the junction left unmatched. The DNA for the CDR3 is TGTGCCCGGGGACTAGCGGCGTACAATGAGCAGTTCTTC. It is translated as CARGLAAYNEQFF.

The chain's CDR3 is CASSQGGETQYF. Written as DNA, the CDR3 is TGTGCCAGCAGCCAGGGAGGAGAGACCCAGTACTTC. V is TRBV14 and J is TRBJ2-5; D is perhaps TRBD2 (6 bases). The CDR3 is 12 amino acids. Germline values: CDR1 SGHDN, CDR2 FVKESK. V lost 3 bases, J lost 4 bases, and 6 bases lay in between. Full variable domain (outside the CDR3, taken from reference TRBV14 and TRBJ2-5): EAGVTQFPSHSVIEKGQTVTLRCDPISGHDNLYWYRRVMGKEIKFLLHFVKESKQDESGMPNNRFLAERTGGTYSTLKVQPAELEDSGVYFCASSQGGETQYFGPGTRLLVL.

The chain couples TRBV30 to TRBJ1-3; D is undetermined. Germline assignment: CDR1 GTSNPN and CDR2 SVGIG (reference sequence). V lost 0 bases and J 4 bases, leaving 13 bases between the germline ends. There are 15 residues in the CDR3. The CDR3 loop is CAWSVLDDPGNTIYF. The CDR3 nucleotides are TGTGCCTGGAGTGTACTCGACGATCCAGGAAACACCATATATTTT.

This chain joins TRBV7-9 and TRBJ2-5; D ambiguous. V was clipped by 6 bases and J by 4 bases, with 12 bases between them. The germline CDR1 and CDR2 sequences are SEHNR and FQNEAQ (reference sequence). The CDR3 loop spans 13 amino acids. The CDR3 sequence is CASRSNWGETQYF. The CDR3 DNA sequence: TGTGCCAGCAGGTCCAACTGGGGAGAGACCCAGTACTTC.

The rearrangement links TRBV28 to TRBJ1-1; the D is unclear. This CDR3 region has 12 residues. V was shortened by 3 bases and J by 1 base, with 3 bases between the two germline ends. CDR1 and CDR2 from the germline V gene are MDHEN and SYDVKM. The CDR3 loop is CASSFGNTEAFF. The CDR3 DNA follows: TGTGCCAGCAGTTTCGGGAACACTGAAGCTTTCTTT.

This clone was seen just once. The chain carries TRBV12-5 and TRBJ2-3; D gene unclear. The CDR3 contains 13 residues. CDR1 is LGHNT and CDR2 is FRNRAP in the germline V gene. The V end lost 1 base, the J end lost 4 bases, and 6 bases lay between the germline ends. The CDR3 loop reads CASGLGVADTQYF. In DNA, the CDR3 is TGTGCTAGTGGTTTGGGAGTGGCAGATACGCAGTATTTT.

The chain uses TRBV10-3 and TRBJ1-5, with a weak D call TRBD1 (5 bases). The CDR3 runs 12 residues. Germline V gene lookup returns CDR1 ENHRY and CDR2 SYGVKD. Deletions cut 2 bases from V and 6 bases from J, with 5 bases between. DNA for the CDR3: TGTGCCATCAGTGAGGGGGCTCAGCCCCAGCATTTT. Its protein product is CAISEGAQPQHF.

This clone came up once. The rearrangement joins TRBV7-2 to TRBJ1-5; TRBD1 agrees at 9 bases. V lost 5 bases and J lost 6; bases outside the gene matches: 5. This CDR3 has 14 amino acids. Germline CDR1 reads SGHTA; CDR2 reads FQGNSA. The CDR3 sequence: CASSTGTGSQPQHF. CDR3 bases: TGTGCCAGCAGCACCGGGACAGGGAGTCAGCCCCAGCATTTT.

The chain employs TRBV18 and TRBJ2-1; TRBD2 matches 10 bases. The ends lost 3 bases at V and 10 bases at J; junction bases unmatched: 9. CDR3 size: 15 residues. Germline V gene sequence: CDR1 KGHSH, CDR2 LQKENI. In DNA form, the CDR3 reads TGTGCCAGCTCACCTCCGGCTAGCGGGAGCTCCGAGCAGTTCTTC. Translation: CASSPPASGSSEQFF.

This clone was observed a single time. The chain carries TRBV6-5 and TRBJ2-1, with 10 bases identical to TRBD1. The J segment lost 4 bases and the V segment lost 6 bases, leaving 6 bases of the junction unmatched. CDR1 MNHEY and CDR2 SVGAGI come from the germline V gene. CDR3 length equals 15 residues. The CDR3 DNA reads as TGTGCCAGCAGCCGGAGGGGACAGGGGTACAATGAGCAGTTCTTC. Translated, it gives CASSRRGQGYNEQFF.

With respect to this clone: The junction does not match germline at one end; this may be a read error. The chain recombines TRBV5-6 with TRBJ2-7, with D possibly matching TRBD2 (5 bases). The germline V gene encodes CDR1 SGHDT and CDR2 YYEEEE. The CDR3 is made up of 11 amino acids. The DNA of the CDR3 is TGTGCCAGCAACTTGGAGGCGGAACAGTACTTC. Translating gives CASNLEAEQYF.

J is TRBJ2-5 and V is TRBV7-2; weak D call: TRBD1 (5 bases). V was clipped by 1 base and J by 4 bases, with 16 bases between them. The length of the CDR3 is 16 residues. CDR1 is SGHTA, CDR2 FQGNSA, per germline. The CDR3 DNA sequence: TGTGCCAGCAGCTTAGGGGCCGCCAGGGTGGGAGAGACCCAGTACTTC. It translates to CASSLGAARVGETQYF.

This chain connects TRBV7-2 to TRBJ1-5; unclear D gene. The germline CDR1 and CDR2 sequences are SGHTA and FQGNSA. Between the trimmed V and J ends, which lost 0 bases and 2 bases, there was a span of 8 bases. The CDR3 runs to 15 residues. CDR3 loop: CASSLAAGGNQPQHF. The CDR3 bases are TGTGCCAGCAGCTTAGCAGCTGGGGGCAATCAGCCCCAGCATTTT.

About this clone: The sample carries other DNA sequences with the same CDR3. This rearrangement joins TRBV5-1 to TRBJ2-7; 8 bases line up with TRBD2. V was clipped by 2 bases and J by 0 bases; unmatched bases: 1. The CDR3 runs to 14 residues. CDR1 and CDR2 (germline): SGHRS, YFSETQ. The CDR3 reads CASSLAGDSYEQYF. The CDR3 DNA follows: TGCGCCAGCAGCTTAGCGGGGGACTCCTACGAGCAGTACTTC.

This clone has only a few counts. The chain uses TRBV5-1 and TRBJ2-6, with a tentative D call TRBD1 (5 bases). CDR1 and CDR2 (germline): SGHRS, YFSETQ. V was pared by 3 bases and J by 0 bases, with 10 bases between. The CDR3 loop spans 16 amino acids. Written as DNA, the CDR3 is TGCGCCAGCAGCTCTGGGGCGGCCTCTGGGGCCAACGTCCTGACTTTC. Translating it yields CASSSGAASGANVLTF.

This chain links TRBV5-1 with TRBJ2-1; 9 nucleotides align to TRBD2. The CDR3 is 16 amino acids. The ends lost 3 bases at V and 7 bases at J; junction bases unmatched: 11. CDR1 is SGHRS and CDR2 is YFSETQ in the germline V gene. The CDR3 reads CASSSVSSGSKNEQFF. CDR3 DNA: TGCGCCAGCAGCTCCGTGAGTAGCGGGAGTAAGAATGAGCAGTTCTTC.

The V and J genes are TRBV2 and TRBJ1-5; tentative D call: TRBD1 (5 bases). Trimming removed 1 base at V and 7 bases at J, with 11 bases between. The CDR3 loop spans 14 amino acids. The germline V gene encodes CDR1 SNHLY and CDR2 FYNNEI. CDR3 in amino acids: CASSEEAGRQPQHF. The CDR3 DNA sequence: TGTGCCAGCAGTGAAGAGGCAGGGAGACAGCCCCAGCATTTT.

The genes are TRBV4-2 and TRBJ2-1; unclear D gene. The ends were cut back, 1 base at V and 2 bases at J, with 15 bases in the middle. The length of the CDR3 is 17 residues. The V gene's germline CDR1 is LGHNA and CDR2 YNFKEQ. CDR3 DNA sequence: TGTGCCAGCAGCCAAGTAGTAACGTGGCTCACCTACAATGAGCAGTTCTTC. Its protein is CASSQVVTWLTYNEQFF.

The rearrangement joins TRBV4-3 to TRBJ2-3; 8 positions match TRBD2. CDR1 is LGHNA, CDR2 YSLEER, per germline. With V trimmed by 5 bases and J by 4 bases, 8 bases remained unmatched. The CDR3 is 15 amino acids. The CDR3 bases are TGCGCCAGCAGCTATAAAAGCGGGAGCTCAGATACGCAGTATTTT. The encoded protein is CASSYKSGSSDTQYF.

J is TRBJ2-1 and V is TRBV4-2; 7 bases are a match to TRBD2. J gave up 4 bases and V 4 bases, and 10 bases lay outside the gene matches. CDR1 is LGHNA and CDR2 is YNFKEQ in the germline V gene. The CDR3 runs to 16 residues. The CDR3 loop reads CASSRHWLAEYNEQFF. The CDR3 coding sequence is TGTGCCAGCAGCCGCCATTGGCTAGCGGAGTACAATGAGCAGTTCTTC.